The rows below give T cell receptor beta chains drawn from one sample of a study of CD8 T cells in ankylosing spondylitis. TCRdb called the 5' RACE reads again in MiXCR, with one record for every CDR3 protein. The sample consists of 670,000 or so distinct CDR3 sequences, 15% to 20% of them appearing once. The sequencing input was blood, either unsorted or a sorted T cell fraction (not recorded which). The origin of the receptors is a male donor with ankylosing spondylitis. Each CDR3 is given with its conserved first and last residue. D genes are given only for firm matches.

v_gene: TRBV15; d_gene: TRBD1; j_gene: TRBJ2-7; len: 14; CDR3aa: CATGLDRGPYEQYF
v_gene: TRBV20-1; d_gene: -; j_gene: TRBJ2-7; len: 15; CDR3aa: CSAREAEGGGYEQYF
v_gene: TRBV5-1; d_gene: -; j_gene: TRBJ1-2; len: 13; CDR3aa: CASSPHGEYGYTF
v_gene: TRBV7-8; d_gene: -; j_gene: TRBJ2-3; len: 12; CDR3aa: CASSLDRLAQYF
v_gene: TRBV6-4; d_gene: -; j_gene: TRBJ2-5; len: 11; CDR3aa: CATKGGETQYF
v_gene: TRBV3-1; d_gene: -; j_gene: TRBJ2-2; len: 15; CDR3aa: CASSQELAAPGELFF
v_gene: TRBV20-1; d_gene: -; j_gene: TRBJ1-2; len: 16; CDR3aa: CSARDPRRTTFSGYTF
v_gene: TRBV18; d_gene: TRBD1; j_gene: TRBJ1-1; len: 16; CDR3aa: CASQGGGTGLNTEAFF
v_gene: TRBV20-1; d_gene: TRBD2; j_gene: TRBJ2-1; len: 20; CDR3aa: CSARDLFLAGGPGGNNEQFF
v_gene: TRBV6-5; d_gene: TRBD1; j_gene: TRBJ2-7; len: 14; CDR3aa: CASSLQGAMYEQYF
v_gene: TRBV5-6; d_gene: -; j_gene: TRBJ2-3; len: 16; CDR3aa: CASTLGGFPTHATQYF
v_gene: TRBV12-3/TRBV12-4; d_gene: -; j_gene: TRBJ2-3; len: 13; CDR3aa: CASHRRGPDTQYF
v_gene: TRBV7-8; d_gene: -; j_gene: TRBJ1-5; len: 15; CDR3aa: CASSFDGRNNQPQHF
v_gene: TRBV30; d_gene: TRBD1; j_gene: TRBJ1-3; len: 14; CDR3aa: CAWSVGTGGNTIYF
v_gene: TRBV7-6; d_gene: -; j_gene: TRBJ2-1; len: 14; CDR3aa: CASSTDATYNEQFF
v_gene: TRBV5-1; d_gene: -; j_gene: TRBJ2-7; len: 13; CDR3aa: CASSTDRPYEQYF
v_gene: TRBV24-1; d_gene: TRBD2; j_gene: TRBJ2-1; len: 15; CDR3aa: CATSDLIRGDDEQFF
v_gene: TRBV6-1; d_gene: -; j_gene: TRBJ2-2; len: 13; CDR3aa: CASEWGFTGELFF
v_gene: TRBV30; d_gene: -; j_gene: TRBJ2-4; len: 14; CDR3aa: CAWSGKIAKNIQYF
v_gene: TRBV5-6; d_gene: -; j_gene: TRBJ2-3; len: 15; CDR3aa: CASSPHPSAADTQYF